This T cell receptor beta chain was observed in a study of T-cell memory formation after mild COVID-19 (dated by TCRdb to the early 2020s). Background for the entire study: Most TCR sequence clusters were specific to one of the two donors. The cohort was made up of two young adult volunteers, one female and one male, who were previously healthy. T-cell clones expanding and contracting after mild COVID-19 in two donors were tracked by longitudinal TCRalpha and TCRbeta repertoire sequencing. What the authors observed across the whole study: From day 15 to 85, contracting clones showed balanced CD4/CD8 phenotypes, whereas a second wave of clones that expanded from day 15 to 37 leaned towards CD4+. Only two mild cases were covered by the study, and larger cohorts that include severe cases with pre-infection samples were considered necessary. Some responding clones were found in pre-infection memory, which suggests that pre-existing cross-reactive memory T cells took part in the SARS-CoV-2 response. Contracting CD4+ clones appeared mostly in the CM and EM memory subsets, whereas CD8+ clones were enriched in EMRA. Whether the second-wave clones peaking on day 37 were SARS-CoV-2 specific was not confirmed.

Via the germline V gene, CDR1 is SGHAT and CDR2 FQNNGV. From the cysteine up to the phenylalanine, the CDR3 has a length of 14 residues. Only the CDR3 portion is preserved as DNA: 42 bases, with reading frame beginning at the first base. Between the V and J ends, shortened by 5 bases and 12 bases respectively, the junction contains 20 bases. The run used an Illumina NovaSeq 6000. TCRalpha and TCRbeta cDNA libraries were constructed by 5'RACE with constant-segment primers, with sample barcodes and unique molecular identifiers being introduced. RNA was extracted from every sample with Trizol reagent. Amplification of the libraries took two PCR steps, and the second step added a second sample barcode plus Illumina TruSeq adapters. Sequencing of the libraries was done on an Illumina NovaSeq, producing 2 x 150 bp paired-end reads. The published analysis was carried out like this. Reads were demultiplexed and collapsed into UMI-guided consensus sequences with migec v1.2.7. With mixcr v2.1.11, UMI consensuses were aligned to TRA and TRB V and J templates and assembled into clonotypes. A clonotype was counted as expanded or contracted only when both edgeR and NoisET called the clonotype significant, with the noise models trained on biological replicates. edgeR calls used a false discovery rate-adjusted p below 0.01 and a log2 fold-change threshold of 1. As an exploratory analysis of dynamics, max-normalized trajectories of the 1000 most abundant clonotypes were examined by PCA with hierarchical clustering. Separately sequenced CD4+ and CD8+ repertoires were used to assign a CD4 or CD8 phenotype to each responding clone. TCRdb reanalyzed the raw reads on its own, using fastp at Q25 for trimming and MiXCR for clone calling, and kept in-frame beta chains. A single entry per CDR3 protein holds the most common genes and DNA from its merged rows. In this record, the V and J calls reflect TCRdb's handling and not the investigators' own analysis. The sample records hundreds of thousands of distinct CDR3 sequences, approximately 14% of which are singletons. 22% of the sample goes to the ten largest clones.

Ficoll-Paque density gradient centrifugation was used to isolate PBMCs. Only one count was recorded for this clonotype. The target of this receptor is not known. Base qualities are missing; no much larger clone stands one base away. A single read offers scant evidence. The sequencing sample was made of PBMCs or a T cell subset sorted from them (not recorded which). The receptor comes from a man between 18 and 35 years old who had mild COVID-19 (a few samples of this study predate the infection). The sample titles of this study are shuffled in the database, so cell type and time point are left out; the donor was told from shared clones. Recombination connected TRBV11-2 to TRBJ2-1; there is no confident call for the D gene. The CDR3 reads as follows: CASSPTMGILGQFF. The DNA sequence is TGTGCCAGCAGCCCCACCATGGGGATCCTGGGGCAGTTCTTC.